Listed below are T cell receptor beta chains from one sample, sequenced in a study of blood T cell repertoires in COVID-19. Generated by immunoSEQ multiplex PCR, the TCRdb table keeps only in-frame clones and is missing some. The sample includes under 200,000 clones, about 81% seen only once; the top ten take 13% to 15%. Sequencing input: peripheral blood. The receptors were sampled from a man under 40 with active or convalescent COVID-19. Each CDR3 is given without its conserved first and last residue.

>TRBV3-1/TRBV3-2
ASSPTGDLSGNTIY
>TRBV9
ASTKGLVDTQY
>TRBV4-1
ASSLPQVSGANVLT
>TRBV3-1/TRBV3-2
ASSQVGQPQH
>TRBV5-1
ASSLPGDTEAF
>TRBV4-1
ASSQLHKRGVLSDTQY
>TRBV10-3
AISPGQGNQPQH
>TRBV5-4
ASSFGGNTEAF
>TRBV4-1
ASSGGVYGYT
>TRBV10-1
ASSDLTYTTSGVYNEQF
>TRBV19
ASRRRPTEGSYNEQF
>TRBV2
ASSDGQGETQY
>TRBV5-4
ASSLGGGTSGRETQY
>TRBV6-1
ASSEQTDRGRNGYT
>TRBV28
ASLGPDTLSGNTIY
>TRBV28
ASWDTRNSPLH
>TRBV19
ASSIVRGPTNEKLF
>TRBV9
ASSSRGLQRTEAF
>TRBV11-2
ASRPPIIGGTGELF
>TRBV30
AWKQGTGANVLT
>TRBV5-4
ASSLRQGGQETQY
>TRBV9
ASSGQNTGELF
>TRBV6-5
ASSPGQVLSYEQY
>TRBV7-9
ASSLEVGGGSGTEAF
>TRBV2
ASRRVIAGQGPTNYGYT
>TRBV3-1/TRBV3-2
ASSQDPDRNYGYT
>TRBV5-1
ASSLEFTGGRGTEAF
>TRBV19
ASSTQGSYSSYNSPLH
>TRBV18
ASSPGQDQPQH
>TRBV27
ASSLDWNVNTEAF
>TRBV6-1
ASSAAAGKTHNEQF
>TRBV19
ASSTYTLAGILKRF
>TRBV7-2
ASSLGRTSEGTDTQY
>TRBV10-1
ASSASGSGGETQY
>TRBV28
ASSLGGGGEAF
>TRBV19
ASSITVTGELF
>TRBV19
ASSKGGATNEKLF
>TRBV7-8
ASSPGQGVRSNQPQH
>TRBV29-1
SVANYHQETQY
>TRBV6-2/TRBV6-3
ASSYSRRLGGGGTNQPQH
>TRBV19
ASSIGGGGETQY
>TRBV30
AWRGGGARIQY
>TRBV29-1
SVRTVNYGYT
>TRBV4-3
ASSQDFVGWEGPRETQY
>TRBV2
ASGLRTGGGNTIY
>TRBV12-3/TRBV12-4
ASSLRRWEKAF
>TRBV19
ASRLTGVGNSPLH
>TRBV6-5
ASSWGQGMTEAF
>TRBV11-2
ASSWRLAGTDTQY
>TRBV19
ASTQDRANTGELF
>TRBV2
ASSERRRTDAYNEQF